The clone carrying this T cell receptor beta chain showed up many times. Its antigen is not identified. Each cDNA molecule in the library carried unique molecular identifiers. A single record per CDR3 protein comes from TCRdb applying MiXCR to the RACE reads. The table lists roughly 380,000 distinct CDR3 sequences, 5% to 6.5% of them singletons. Noted time point: pre-sensitization, week 0. The treatment was: therapeutic diphenylcyclopropenone sensitization with weekly scalp DPC. Whole blood that had not been fractionated was the source of extracted total RNA. This record belongs to a study of human T cells and chemical hapten exposure. Study results and caveats: Patch test score rose with PT1 expanded TCRs, significant at 8, 16, 32, not 4.

The CDR3 runs 11 residues. Germline V gene sequence: CDR1 DFQATT, CDR2 SNEGSKA (reference sequence). Between the trimmed V and J ends, which lost 3 bases and 8 bases, there was a span of 10 bases. This receptor was taken from a woman aged 45 to 65 with alopecia areata. Some clones in this sample may be carry-over from other donors' samples. The sequenced sample was whole blood, obtained in connection with sensitization to the hapten diphenylcyclopropenone (DPC). The chain is built from TRBV20-1 and TRBJ1-2; D not resolved. The CDR3 spells CSASSAVGYTF. The CDR3 DNA reads as TGCAGTGCTAGCTCCGCGGTCGGCTACACCTTC.